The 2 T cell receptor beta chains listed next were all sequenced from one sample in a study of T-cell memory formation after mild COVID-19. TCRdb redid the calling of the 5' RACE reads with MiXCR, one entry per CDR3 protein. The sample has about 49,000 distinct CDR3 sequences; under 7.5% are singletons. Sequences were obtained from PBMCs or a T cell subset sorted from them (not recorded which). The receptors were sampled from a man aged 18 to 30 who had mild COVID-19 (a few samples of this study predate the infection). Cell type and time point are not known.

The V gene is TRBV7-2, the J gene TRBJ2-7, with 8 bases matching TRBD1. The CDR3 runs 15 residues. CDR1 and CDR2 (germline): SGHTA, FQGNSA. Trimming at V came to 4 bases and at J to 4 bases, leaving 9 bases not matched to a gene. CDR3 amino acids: CASSSSGTGPYEQYV. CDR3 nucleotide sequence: TGTGCCAGCAGCTCATCGGGGACAGGACCATACGAGCAGTACGTC.

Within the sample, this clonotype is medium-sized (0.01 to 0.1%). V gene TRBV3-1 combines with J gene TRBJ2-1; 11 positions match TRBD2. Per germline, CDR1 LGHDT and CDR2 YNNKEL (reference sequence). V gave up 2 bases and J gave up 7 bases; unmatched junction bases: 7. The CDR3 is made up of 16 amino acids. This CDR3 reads CASSQLAGGRRNEQFF. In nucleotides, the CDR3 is TGTGCCAGCAGCCAATTAGCGGGGGGGCGTAGGAATGAGCAGTTCTTC.